The 30 T cell receptor beta chains in this list originate from one sample, sequenced in a study of cytomegalovirus exposure and HLA in healthy donors. Use of 60 Vbeta and 13 Jbeta primers characterized the PCR. The table came from immunoSEQ multiplex PCR; TCRdb's copy has only in-frame clones and leaves some out. Of about 130,000 clones listed, 80% were seen once; the top ten hold about 4%. Input material: PBMCs. The receptors stem from a woman aged 40 to 50 in good health and CMV-seronegative.

The V call is TRBV5-1, the J call TRBJ2-1; 9 bases fit TRBD2. V trimming: 0 bases; J trimming: 4 bases; junction bases outside the gene matches: 2. This CDR3 is built from 15 residues. CDR1 and CDR2 from the germline V gene are SGHRS and YFSETQ. In DNA, the CDR3 is TGCGCCAGCAGCTTGGATAGCGGGGGATACAATGAGCAGTTCTTC. It codes for CASSLDSGGYNEQFF. Filled out from reference TRBV5-1 and TRBJ2-1, the complete variable domain reads KAGVTQTPRYLIKTRGQQVTLSCSPISGHRSVSWYQQTPGQGLQFLFEYFSETQRNKGNFPGRFSGRQFSNSRSEMNVSTLELGDSALYLCASSLDSGGYNEQFFGPGTRLTVL.

V usage is TRBV18 and J usage is TRBJ1-1; the match to TRBD1 covers 7 bases. Per the germline V gene, CDR1 is KGHSH and CDR2 is LQKENI. The ends lost 6 bases at V and 0 bases at J; junction bases unmatched: 10. This CDR3 is 16 amino acids long. The CDR3 loop reads CASSQQGRRVNTEAFF. In nucleotides, the CDR3 is TGTGCCAGCTCGCAACAGGGGCGCCGCGTGAACACTGAAGCTTTCTTT.

A single count supports this clone. The V and J genes are TRBV7-2 and TRBJ2-7; D ambiguous. This CDR3 region has 13 residues. Germline V gene lookup returns CDR1 SGHTA and CDR2 FQGNSA. V lost 1 base and J 0 bases, leaving 4 bases between the germline ends. The CDR3 loop is CASSLGASYEQYF. DNA of the CDR3: TGTGCCAGCAGCTTAGGGGCCTCCTACGAGCAGTACTTC. The variable domain in full, completed from reference TRBV7-2 and TRBJ2-7, reads GAGVSQSPSNKVTEKGKDVELRCDPISGHTALYWYRQSLGQGLEFLIYFQGNSAPDKSGLPSDRFSAERTGGSVSTLTIQRTQQEDSAVYLCASSLGASYEQYFGPGTRLTVT.

The chain combines TRBV7-6 with TRBJ2-5, with 7 nucleotides matching TRBD1. From germline, CDR1 is SGHVS and CDR2 FNYEAQ. CDR3 length: 15 residues. The V and J ends lost 2 bases and 4 bases, in that order; junction bases with no gene match: 7. The CDR3 reads CASSLSSGTAETQYF. CDR3 sequence (DNA): TGTGCCAGCAGCTTATCTTCCGGGACAGCAGAGACCCAGTACTTC.

This clone showed up just a few times. The chain uses TRBV10-3 and TRBJ1-1, with 11 bases identical to TRBD1. V shed 4 bases and J 4 bases; nucleotides not matched to a gene: 2. Germline-derived CDR1 and CDR2 are ENHRY and SYGVKD. This CDR3 is 14 amino acids long. The CDR3 DNA is TGTGCCATCAGTGCCGGGACAGGGGGCACTGAAGCTTTCTTT. Its protein is CAISAGTGGTEAFF.

V gene TRBV4-2 combines with J gene TRBJ2-7; D might be TRBD1 (5 bases). CDR1 is LGHNA and CDR2 is YNFKEQ in the germline V gene. The CDR3 loop spans 15 amino acids. The V and J ends lost 4 bases and 3 bases respectively, with 16 bases between them. The CDR3 sequence: CASSPDSLKNYEQYF. The CDR3 DNA is TGTGCCAGCAGCCCCGACAGCTTAAAGAACTACGAGCAGTACTTC.

The chain has TRBV5-4 and TRBJ2-1; 12 bases agree with TRBD2. Germline V gene sequence: CDR1 SGHNT, CDR2 YYREEE (reference sequence). Trimming cost V 4 bases and J 2 bases; bases outside gene matches: 7. The CDR3 length is 17 residues. CDR3: CASSAGGLAGTYNEQFF. Here the CDR3 DNA reads TGTGCCAGCAGCGCTGGAGGACTAGCGGGGACCTACAATGAGCAGTTCTTC.

This clone was observed once. The V call is TRBV6-1, the J call TRBJ1-1; D remains ambiguous. CDR3 length: 14 amino acids. CDR1 is MNHNS and CDR2 is SASEGT in the germline V gene. V lost 4 bases, J lost 5 bases, and 14 bases lay in between. Written as DNA, the CDR3 is TGTGCCAGCAGTGGGATAGAGGGCCAAACTGAAGCTTTCTTT. Protein sequence: CASSGIEGQTEAFF.

This clone was seen more than once but under ten times. The V gene is TRBV4-1, the J gene TRBJ1-3, with D tentatively TRBD1 (6 bases). V dropped 1 base and J dropped 5 bases, with 9 bases sitting between them. The CDR3 extends over 14 amino acids. Germline values: CDR1 MGHRA, CDR2 YSYEKL. The chain's CDR3 is CASSQGWGRNTIYF. The CDR3 bases are TGCGCCAGCAGCCAAGGTTGGGGGCGAAACACCATATATTTT.

The V call is TRBV9, the J call TRBJ1-1, with D uncertain. CDR3 length: 14 amino acids. Germline CDR1 and CDR2: SGDLS and YYNGEE. V gave up 2 bases and J gave up 2 bases, with 10 bases separating them. The CDR3 reads CASSVEGINTEAFF. The CDR3, as DNA: TGTGCCAGCAGCGTCGAGGGCATCAACACTGAAGCTTTCTTT. Full variable domain (rest looked up from reference TRBV9 and TRBJ1-1): DSGVTQTPKHLITATGQRVTLRCSPRSGDLSVYWYQQSLDQGLQFLIQYYNGEERAKGNILERFSAQQFPDLHSELNLSSLELGDSALYFCASSVEGINTEAFFGQGTRLTVV.

CDR3 sequence reads: CASSWGTGVGYTF. CDR3 DNA sequence: TGTGCCAGCAGCTGGGGGACAGGGGTTGGCTACACCTTC. The J gene is TRBJ1-2, the V gene TRBV5-6; 10 bases agree with TRBD1. CDR3 length: 13 residues. J gave up 7 bases and V 3 bases, and 3 bases lay outside the gene matches. The germline CDR1 and CDR2 sequences are SGHDT and YYEEEE.

V gene TRBV2 combines with J gene TRBJ2-7, with D hard to call. The V gene's germline CDR1 is SNHLY and CDR2 FYNNEI. The CDR3 extends over 12 amino acids. The germline V and J ends were trimmed by 4 bases and 2 bases, with 6 bases remaining between them. The CDR3 protein is CASSATTYEQYF. The CDR3 DNA sequence: TGTGCCAGCAGTGCAACTACCTACGAGCAGTACTTC.

The chain employs TRBV6-1 and TRBJ1-1; TRBD1 might be the D (6 bases). Per germline, CDR1 MNHNS and CDR2 SASEGT. This CDR3 spans 16 amino acids. V lost 0 bases and J lost 3, with 14 bases in between. CDR3 DNA: TGTGCCAGCAGTGAAGCCCCTCGGACAGCCGACACTGAAGCTTTCTTT. It specifies CASSEAPRTADTEAFF.

This chain links TRBV7-2 with TRBJ1-6; weak D call: TRBD1 (6 bases). Germline loops: CDR1 SGHTA, CDR2 FQGNSA. This CDR3 spans 12 amino acids. The germline V and J ends were trimmed by 5 bases and 7 bases, with 6 bases remaining between them. The CDR3 spells CASSRGNSPLHF. The CDR3 DNA follows: TGTGCCAGCAGCAGGGGGAATTCACCCCTCCACTTT.

The rearrangement joins TRBV23-1 to TRBJ1-1; D is possibly TRBD1 (5 bases). TRBV23-1 is flagged as an ORF with uncertain function. The V end was cut by 4 bases, the J end by 1 base, with 10 bases between. This CDR3 is 14 amino acids long. CDR3 loop: CASSRGYENTEAFF. Written as DNA, the CDR3 is TGCGCCAGCAGTCGGGGCTACGAGAACACTGAAGCTTTCTTT.

The chain employs TRBV7-9 and TRBJ2-3; D is undetermined. The CDR3 extends over 12 amino acids. Looked up from germline, CDR1 is SEHNR and CDR2 is FQNEAQ (reference sequence). V lost 3 bases and J lost 2, with 3 bases in between. The CDR3 DNA follows: TGTGCCAGCAGCTTGTACACAGATACGCAGTATTTT. Its translation is CASSLYTDTQYF.

This clone ranks as medium-sized. V is TRBV4-3 and J is TRBJ2-2, with TRBD2 matching over 11 bases. The germline V gene has CDR1 LGHNA and CDR2 YSLEER. The CDR3 consists of 16 residues. After removal of 0 bases from V and 5 bases from J, the junction contained 2 bases not matched to a gene. The CDR3, as DNA: TGCGCCAGCAGCCAAGAACTAGCGGGAGAAACCGGGGAGCTGTTTTTT. This gives the protein CASSQELAGETGELFF.

The V gene is TRBV6-5, the J gene TRBJ2-2, with 9 positions matching TRBD1. The V and J ends lost 1 base and 10 bases, in that order; junction bases with no gene match: 7. CDR1 MNHEY and CDR2 SVGAGI come from the germline V gene. The length of the CDR3 is 15 residues. CDR3 DNA: TGTGCCAGCAGTTACTTCCGGACAGGGGAAGTGGAGCTGTTTTTT. It is translated as CASSYFRTGEVELFF.

This chain uses TRBV19 with TRBJ2-6, with 8 bases aligning to TRBD1. From germline, CDR1 is LNHDA and CDR2 SQIVND (reference sequence). J gave up 4 bases and V 4 bases, and 6 bases lay outside the gene matches. The CDR3 is made up of 16 amino acids. The CDR3: CASSTGTGAGANVLTF. CDR3 nucleotide sequence: TGTGCCAGTAGTACCGGGACAGGAGCCGGGGCCAACGTCCTGACTTTC.

The gene calls are TRBV5-1 and TRBJ2-7; 8 bases map to TRBD1. Trimming at V came to 4 bases and at J to 1 base, leaving 4 bases not matched to a gene. The germline gives CDR1 SGHRS, CDR2 YFSETQ. The CDR3 runs to 14 residues. In DNA, the CDR3 is TGCGCCAGCAGCCTACAGGGGGTTTCCTACGAGCAGTACTTC. Amino acids: CASSLQGVSYEQYF.

This rearrangement joins TRBV28 to TRBJ2-5; 11 bases agree with TRBD2. CDR1 is MDHEN and CDR2 is SYDVKM in the germline V gene. CDR3 size: 17 residues. V gave up 2 bases and J gave up 4 bases; unmatched junction bases: 9. The CDR3 loop is CASSLMSLAGVTETQYF. The CDR3 DNA follows: TGTGCCAGCAGTTTAATGTCACTAGCGGGAGTTACAGAGACCCAGTACTTC. Full variable domain (outside the CDR3, taken from reference TRBV28 and TRBJ2-5): DVKVTQSSRYLVKRTGEKVFLECVQDMDHENMFWYRQDPGLGLRLIYFSYDVKMKEKGDIPEGYSVSREKKERFSLILESASTNQTSMYLCASSLMSLAGVTETQYFGPGTRLLVL.

The V and J genes are TRBV2 and TRBJ1-3, with a possible D match to TRBD1 (5 bases). The CDR3 contains 15 residues. CDR1 SNHLY and CDR2 FYNNEI come from the germline V gene. The ends were cut back, 11 bases at V and 0 bases at J, with 17 bases in the middle. DNA for the CDR3: TGTGCCGGCACGGCCCCGGGACTCTCTGGAAACACCATATATTTT. The encoded protein is CAGTAPGLSGNTIYF.

This chain links TRBV6-1 with TRBJ1-1; no definite D call. Germline assignment: CDR1 MNHNS and CDR2 SASEGT. V lost 3 bases, J lost 0 bases, and 5 bases lay in between. The CDR3 sequence is 13 residues long. The CDR3 sequence is CASSDNLNTEAFF. DNA of the CDR3: TGTGCCAGCAGTGATAACTTGAACACTGAAGCTTTCTTT.

The DNA for the CDR3 is TGTGCCAGCAGGATAGCGGGGTTGTACCAAGAGACCCAGTACTTC. Residues: CASRIAGLYQETQYF. The chain employs TRBV2 and TRBJ2-5, with 8 positions matching TRBD2. Looked up from germline, CDR1 is SNHLY and CDR2 is FYNNEI. The V and J ends lost 6 bases and 0 bases, in that order; junction bases with no gene match: 6. The CDR3 totals 15 residues.

This chain connects TRBV5-1 to TRBJ1-2, with TRBD1 identical over 11 bases. CDR3 length: 14 amino acids. Germline V lookup: CDR1 SGHRS, CDR2 YFSETQ. Unmatched junction bases numbered 1, after V lost 0 bases and J lost 6 bases. The CDR3 region has the DNA TGCGCCAGCAGCTTGGGGACAGGGGGCGATGGCTACACCTTC. Protein: CASSLGTGGDGYTF.

A word on this clone: Other nucleotide sequences in the sample specify the same CDR3. CDR3 region: CASSSDSYNSPLHF. The CDR3 DNA reads as TGTGCCAGCAGTTCGGACAGCTATAATTCACCCCTCCACTTT. This chain uses TRBV27 with TRBJ1-6; perhaps TRBD1 as D (6 bases). The CDR3 has 14 residues. V shed 4 bases and J shed 3 bases, with 7 bases lying between them. The germline gives CDR1 MNHEY, CDR2 SMNVEV (reference sequence).

This clone was observed a handful of times. The chain carries TRBV10-3 and TRBJ2-7; maybe TRBD1 (5 bases). Between the trimmed V and J ends, which lost 0 bases and 3 bases, there was a span of 9 bases. The CDR3 spans 14 residues. Germline CDR1 and CDR2: ENHRY and SYGVKD. The CDR3 protein is CAISESGQGYEQYF. CDR3 sequence (DNA): TGTGCCATCAGTGAGTCTGGGCAGGGCTACGAGCAGTACTTC.

The chain joins TRBV28 to TRBJ1-1; 12 bases are shared with TRBD1. The V and J ends lost 11 bases and 1 base, in that order; junction bases with no gene match: 11. This CDR3 has 16 residues. Germline values: CDR1 MDHEN, CDR2 SYDVKM. CDR3 sequence: CARLLGQGAGNTEAFF. CDR3 nucleotides: TGTGCCCGCCTCCTGGGACAGGGGGCGGGGAACACTGAAGCTTTCTTT.

This chain links TRBV4-3 with TRBJ1-1, with D unresolved. Germline V gives CDR1 LGHNA, CDR2 YSLEER. The length of the CDR3 is 14 residues. The V end lost 4 bases, the J end lost 7 bases, and 16 bases lay between the germline ends. CDR3 protein: CASSPRYAKSEAFF. The CDR3 region has the DNA TGCGCCAGCAGCCCAAGATATGCGAAAAGTGAAGCTTTCTTT.

The genes are TRBV7-3 and TRBJ2-6, with 10 bases matching TRBD1. The CDR3 is made up of 19 amino acids. With V trimmed by 2 bases and J by 0 bases, 7 bases remained unmatched. Germline assignment: CDR1 SGHTA and CDR2 FQGTGA. CDR3 DNA sequence: TGTGCCAGCAGCTTATCCCTGGGACAGGGGACCTCTGGGGCCAACGTCCTGACTTTC. Protein product: CASSLSLGQGTSGANVLTF.